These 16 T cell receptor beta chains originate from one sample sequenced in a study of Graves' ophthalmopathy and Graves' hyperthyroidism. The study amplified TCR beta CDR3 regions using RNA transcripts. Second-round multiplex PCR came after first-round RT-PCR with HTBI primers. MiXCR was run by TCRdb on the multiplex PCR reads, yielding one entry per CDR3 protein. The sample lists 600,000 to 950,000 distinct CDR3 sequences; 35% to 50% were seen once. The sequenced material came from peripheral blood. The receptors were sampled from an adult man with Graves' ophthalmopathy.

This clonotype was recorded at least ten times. Here the CDR3 DNA reads TGTGCCAGCAGGGGGGACAGGGATTGGAATCAGCCCCAGCATTTT. It specifies CASRGDRDWNQPQHF. V and J are TRBV2 and TRBJ1-5, with 9 nucleotides matching TRBD1. The germline V gene encodes CDR1 SNHLY and CDR2 FYNNEI. The V gene end was trimmed by 6 bases and the J gene end by 4 bases; junction bases not matched to a gene: 7. The CDR3 length is 15 residues.

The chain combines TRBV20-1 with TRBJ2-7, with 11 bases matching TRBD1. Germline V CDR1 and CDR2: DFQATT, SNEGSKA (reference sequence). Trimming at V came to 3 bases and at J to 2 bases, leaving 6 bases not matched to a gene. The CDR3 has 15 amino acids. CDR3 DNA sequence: TGCAGTGCTAGTGACCCGGGACAGGGGGCCTACGAGCAGTACTTC. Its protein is CSASDPGQGAYEQYF.

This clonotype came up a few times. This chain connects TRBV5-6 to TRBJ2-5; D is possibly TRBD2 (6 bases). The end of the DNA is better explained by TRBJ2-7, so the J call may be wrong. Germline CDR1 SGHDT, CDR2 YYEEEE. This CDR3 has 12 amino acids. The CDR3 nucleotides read TGTGCCAGCAGCTTCCGGGAGAGCGAGCAGTACTTC. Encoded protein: CASSFRESEQYF.

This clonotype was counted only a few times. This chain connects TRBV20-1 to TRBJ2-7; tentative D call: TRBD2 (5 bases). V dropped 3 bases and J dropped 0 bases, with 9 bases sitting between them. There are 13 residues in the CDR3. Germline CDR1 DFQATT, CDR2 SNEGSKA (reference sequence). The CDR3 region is CSASSDGSYEQYF. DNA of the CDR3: TGCAGTGCTAGTAGCGACGGCTCCTACGAGCAGTACTTC.

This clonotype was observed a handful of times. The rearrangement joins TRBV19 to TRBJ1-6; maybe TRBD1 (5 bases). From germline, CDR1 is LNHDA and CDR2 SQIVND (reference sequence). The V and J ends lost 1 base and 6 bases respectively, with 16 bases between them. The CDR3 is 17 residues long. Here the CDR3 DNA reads TGTGCCAGTAGTATAGTCTCCGGCGGGGGGACTAATTCACCCCTCCACTTT. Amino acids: CASSIVSGGGTNSPLHF.

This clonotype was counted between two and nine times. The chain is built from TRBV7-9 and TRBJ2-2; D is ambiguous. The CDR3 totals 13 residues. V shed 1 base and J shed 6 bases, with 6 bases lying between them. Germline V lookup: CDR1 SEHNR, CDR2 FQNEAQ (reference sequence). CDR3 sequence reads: CASSLVPSGELFF. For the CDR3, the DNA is TGTGCCAGCAGCTTAGTCCCGTCCGGGGAGCTGTTTTTT. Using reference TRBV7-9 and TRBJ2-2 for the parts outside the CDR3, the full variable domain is DTGVSQNPRHKITKRGQNVTFRCDPISEHNRLYWYRQTLGQGPEFLTYFQNEAQLEKSRLLSDRFSAERPKGSFSTLEIQRTEQGDSAMYLCASSLVPSGELFFGEGSRLTVL.

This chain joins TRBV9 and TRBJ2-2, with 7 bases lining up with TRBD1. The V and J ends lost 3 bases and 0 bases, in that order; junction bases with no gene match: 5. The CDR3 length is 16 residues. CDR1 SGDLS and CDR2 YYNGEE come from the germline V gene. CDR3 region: CASSARQGANTGELFF. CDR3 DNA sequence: TGTGCCAGCAGCGCCCGACAGGGAGCGAACACCGGGGAGCTGTTTTTT. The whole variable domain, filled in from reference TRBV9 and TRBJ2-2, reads DSGVTQTPKHLITATGQRVTLRCSPRSGDLSVYWYQQSLDQGLQFLIQYYNGEERAKGNILERFSAQQFPDLHSELNLSSLELGDSALYFCASSARQGANTGELFFGEGSRLTVL.

The CDR3 DNA is TGTGCCAGCAGCCAATCGACTAGCGGAGAGACCCAGTACTTC. Encoded protein: CASSQSTSGETQYF. The chain joins TRBV16 to TRBJ2-5, with 9 positions matching TRBD2. V lost 0 bases, J lost 4 bases, and 0 bases stayed unmatched. The germline V gene has CDR1 KGHSY and CDR2 FQNENV. The CDR3 length is 14 residues.

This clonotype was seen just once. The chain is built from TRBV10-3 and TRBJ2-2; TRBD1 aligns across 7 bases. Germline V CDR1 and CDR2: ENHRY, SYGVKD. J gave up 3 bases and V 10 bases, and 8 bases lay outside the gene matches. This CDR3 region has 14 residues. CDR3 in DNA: TGTGCCAGCGGCGGACAGGTCGACACCGGGGAGCTGTTTTTT. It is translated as CASGGQVDTGELFF.

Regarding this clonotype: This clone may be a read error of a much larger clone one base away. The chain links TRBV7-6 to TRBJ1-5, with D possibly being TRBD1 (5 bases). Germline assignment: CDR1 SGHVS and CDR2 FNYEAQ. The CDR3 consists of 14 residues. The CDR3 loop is CASSLTQGKQPQHF. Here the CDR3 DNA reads TGTGCCAGCAGCTTAACTCAGGGCAAACAGCCCCAGCATTTT.

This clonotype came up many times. The CDR3 DNA is TGCGCCAGCAGCTTTCAAGCGGGAGTAACAGAGACCCAGTACTTC. It translates to CASSFQAGVTETQYF. The chain couples TRBV5-1 to TRBJ2-5, with TRBD2 identical over 8 bases. Trimming took 2 bases from V and 4 from J; bases not matched to a gene: 7. Germline CDR1 is SGHRS and CDR2 is YFSETQ. The CDR3 has 15 amino acids.

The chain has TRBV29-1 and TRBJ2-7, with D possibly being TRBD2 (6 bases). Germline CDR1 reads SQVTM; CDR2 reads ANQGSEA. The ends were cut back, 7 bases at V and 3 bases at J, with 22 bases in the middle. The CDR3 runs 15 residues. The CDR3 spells CSASSQGEAVYEQYF. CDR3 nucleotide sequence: TGCAGCGCCAGCAGCCAAGGGGAGGCAGTCTACGAGCAGTACTTC.

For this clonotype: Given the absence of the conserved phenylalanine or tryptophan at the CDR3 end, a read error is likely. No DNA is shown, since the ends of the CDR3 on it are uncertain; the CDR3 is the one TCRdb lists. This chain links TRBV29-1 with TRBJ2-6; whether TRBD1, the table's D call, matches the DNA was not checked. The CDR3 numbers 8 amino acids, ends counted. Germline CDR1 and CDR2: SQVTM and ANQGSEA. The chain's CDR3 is CSVERGYT.

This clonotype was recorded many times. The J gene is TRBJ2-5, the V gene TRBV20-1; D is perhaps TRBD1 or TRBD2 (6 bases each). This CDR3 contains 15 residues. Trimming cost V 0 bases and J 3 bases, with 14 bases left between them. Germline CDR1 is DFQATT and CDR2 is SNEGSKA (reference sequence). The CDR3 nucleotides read TGCAGTGCTAGAGATCCGACTAGGGGGGAAGAGACCCAGTACTTC. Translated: CSARDPTRGEETQYF.

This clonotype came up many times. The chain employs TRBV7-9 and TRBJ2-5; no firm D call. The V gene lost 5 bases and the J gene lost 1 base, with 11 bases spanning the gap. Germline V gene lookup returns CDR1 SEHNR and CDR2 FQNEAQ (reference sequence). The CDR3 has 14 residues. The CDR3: CASSTDTTQETQYF. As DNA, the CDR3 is TGTGCCAGCAGCACCGACACAACCCAAGAGACCCAGTACTTC.

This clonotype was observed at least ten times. The CDR3 sequence: CASSPGLAGAETQYF. CDR3 in DNA: TGTGCCAGCAGCCCGGGACTAGCGGGAGCAGAGACCCAGTACTTC. The chain links TRBV7-7 to TRBJ2-5, with 14 bases fitting TRBD2. Germline V CDR1 and CDR2: SSHAT, FNYEAQ (reference sequence). Germline trimming cut 5 bases from V and 4 bases from J; bases unmatched to any gene: 3. The CDR3 consists of 15 residues.